Following are 3 T cell receptor beta chains from one sample sequenced in a study of blood T cell repertoires in COVID-19. Data came from immunoSEQ multiplex PCR; TCRdb stores just in-frame clones and leaves some out. The sample comprises approximately 89,000 clones, around three quarters of which are singletons, and approximately 21% rests with the top ten. Sequenced material: peripheral blood. The receptors shown here come from a woman aged 80 or older with acute or convalescent COVID-19.

The chain carries TRBV5-8 and TRBJ2-1; weak D call: TRBD1 (6 bases). Trimming took off 6 bases at V and 9 bases at J, with 25 bases between the two ends. Per germline, CDR1 SGHTS and CDR2 YDEGEE. The CDR3 sequence is 16 residues long. For the CDR3, the DNA is TGTGCCAGCATCCCGACCCCTCCGGGACATCGTCGTGAGCAGTTCTTC. Its protein is CASIPTPPGHRREQFF.

The DNA for the CDR3 is TGCGCCAGCAGCTTGGTAGCGGGCCTCGGGGAGACCCAGTACTTC. Its translation is CASSLVAGLGETQYF. This sequence joins TRBV5-1 and TRBJ2-5; 7 bases are shared with TRBD2. Germline CDR1 is SGHRS and CDR2 is YFSETQ. After removal of 0 bases from V and 5 bases from J, the junction contained 7 bases not matched to a gene. The CDR3 totals 15 residues.

J is TRBJ2-1 and V is TRBV3-1 (or the pseudogene TRBV3-2); TRBD2 aligns across 12 bases. Looked up from germline, CDR1 is LGHDT and CDR2 is YNNKEL (reference sequence). V was clipped by 4 bases and J by 7 bases; unmatched bases: 8. CDR3 length: 16 residues. Here the CDR3 DNA reads TGTGCCAGCAGCCCGATTTCAGGACTAGCGGGGAATGAGCAGTTCTTC. As protein: CASSPISGLAGNEQFF.